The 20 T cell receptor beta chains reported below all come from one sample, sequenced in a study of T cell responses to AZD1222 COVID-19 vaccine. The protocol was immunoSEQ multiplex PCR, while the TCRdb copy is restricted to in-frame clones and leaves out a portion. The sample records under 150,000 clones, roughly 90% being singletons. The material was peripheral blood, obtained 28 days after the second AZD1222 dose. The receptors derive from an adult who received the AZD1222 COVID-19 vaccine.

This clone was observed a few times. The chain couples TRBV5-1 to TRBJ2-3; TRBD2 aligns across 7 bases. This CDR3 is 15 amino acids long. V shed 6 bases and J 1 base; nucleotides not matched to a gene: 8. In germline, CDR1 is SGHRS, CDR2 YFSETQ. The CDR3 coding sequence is TGCGCCAGCAACCGGGCGGGGGTTGGCACAGATACGCAGTATTTT. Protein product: CASNRAGVGTDTQYF.

In DNA, the CDR3 is TGTGCCAGCAGCCGGTACGACAAAGGTTCGAATGGAGCTTTCTTT. This gives the protein CASSRYDKGSNGAFF. This chain joins TRBV14 and TRBJ1-1; D is undetermined. Trimming took off 4 bases at V and 10 bases at J, with 22 bases between the two ends. The germline CDR1 and CDR2 sequences are SGHDN and FVKESK. This CDR3 contains 15 residues.

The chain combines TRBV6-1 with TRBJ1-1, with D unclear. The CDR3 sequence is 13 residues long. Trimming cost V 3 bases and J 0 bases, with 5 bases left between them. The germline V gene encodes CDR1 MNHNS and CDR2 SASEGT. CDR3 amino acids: CASSESMNTEAFF. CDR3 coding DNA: TGTGCCAGCAGTGAGAGTATGAACACTGAAGCTTTCTTT.

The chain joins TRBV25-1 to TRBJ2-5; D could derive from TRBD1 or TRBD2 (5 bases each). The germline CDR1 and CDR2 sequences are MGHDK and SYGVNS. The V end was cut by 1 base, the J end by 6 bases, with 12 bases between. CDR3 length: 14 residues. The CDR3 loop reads CASSELFGGQTQYF. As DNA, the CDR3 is TGTGCCAGCAGTGAATTGTTTGGGGGACAGACCCAGTACTTC.

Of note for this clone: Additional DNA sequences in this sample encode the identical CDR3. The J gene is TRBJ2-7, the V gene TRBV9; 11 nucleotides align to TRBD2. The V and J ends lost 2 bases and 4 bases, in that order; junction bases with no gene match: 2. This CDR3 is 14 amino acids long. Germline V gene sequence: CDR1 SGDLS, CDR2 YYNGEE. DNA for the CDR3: TGTGCCAGCAGCGTTGGGACTAGCGGATACGAGCAGTACTTC. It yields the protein CASSVGTSGYEQYF.

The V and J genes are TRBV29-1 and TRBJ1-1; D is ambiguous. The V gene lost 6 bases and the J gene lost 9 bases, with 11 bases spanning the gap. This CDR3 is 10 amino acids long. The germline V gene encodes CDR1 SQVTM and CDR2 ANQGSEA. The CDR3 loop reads CSVYAGKAFF. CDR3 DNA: TGCAGCGTCTATGCAGGAAAAGCTTTCTTT.

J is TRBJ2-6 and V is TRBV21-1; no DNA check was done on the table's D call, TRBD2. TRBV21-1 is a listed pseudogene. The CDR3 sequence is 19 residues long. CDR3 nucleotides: TGTGCCAGCAGCTACCACCCCCCGCGGCGGTCCTCTGGGGCCAACGTCCTGACTTTC. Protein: CASSYHPPRRSSGANVLTF.

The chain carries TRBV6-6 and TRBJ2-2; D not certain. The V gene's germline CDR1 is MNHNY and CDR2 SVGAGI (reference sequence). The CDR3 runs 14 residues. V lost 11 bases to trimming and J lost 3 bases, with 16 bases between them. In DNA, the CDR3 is TGTGCCTGCTACACTTACCGGGACACCGGGGAGCTGTTTTTT. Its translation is CACYTYRDTGELFF.

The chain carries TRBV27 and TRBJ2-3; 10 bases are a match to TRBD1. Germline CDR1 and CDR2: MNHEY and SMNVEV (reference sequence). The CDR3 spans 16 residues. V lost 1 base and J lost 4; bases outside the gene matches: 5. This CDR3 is CASSLYWTGGADTQYF. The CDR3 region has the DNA TGTGCCAGCAGTTTATACTGGACAGGGGGGGCAGATACGCAGTATTTT.

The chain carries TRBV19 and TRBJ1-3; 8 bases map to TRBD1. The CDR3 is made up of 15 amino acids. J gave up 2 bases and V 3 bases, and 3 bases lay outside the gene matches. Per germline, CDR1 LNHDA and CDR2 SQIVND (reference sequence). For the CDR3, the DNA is TGTGCCAGTAGTATCTCAGGGGGCCCTGGAAACACCATATATTTT. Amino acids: CASSISGGPGNTIYF. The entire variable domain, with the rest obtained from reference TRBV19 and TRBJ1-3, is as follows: DGGITQSPKYLFRKEGQNVTLSCEQNLNHDAMYWYRQDPGQGLRLIYYSQIVNDFQKGDIAEGYSVSREKKESFPLTVTSAQKNPTAFYLCASSISGGPGNTIYFGEGSWLTVV.

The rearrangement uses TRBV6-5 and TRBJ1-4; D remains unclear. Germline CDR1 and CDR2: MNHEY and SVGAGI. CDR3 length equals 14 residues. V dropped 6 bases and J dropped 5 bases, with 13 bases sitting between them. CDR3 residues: CASRLGRTNEKLFF. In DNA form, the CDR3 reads TGTGCCAGCAGGCTTGGGCGGACGAATGAAAAACTGTTTTTT.

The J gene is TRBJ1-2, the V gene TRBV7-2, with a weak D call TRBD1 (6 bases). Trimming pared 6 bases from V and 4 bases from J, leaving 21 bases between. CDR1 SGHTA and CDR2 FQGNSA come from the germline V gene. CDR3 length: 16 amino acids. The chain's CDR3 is CASSKVQGRGAYGYTF. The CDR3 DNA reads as TGTGCCAGCAGTAAGGTGCAGGGGAGAGGGGCCTATGGCTACACCTTC.

CDR3 coding DNA: TGTGCCAGCAGTTGGGACACCCCAAGGAACTATGGCTACACCTTC. Its protein is CASSWDTPRNYGYTF. The V and J genes are TRBV28 and TRBJ1-2; perhaps TRBD1 as D (6 bases). The CDR3 contains 15 residues. Trimming cost V 4 bases and J 2 bases, with 14 bases left between them. The germline CDR1 and CDR2 sequences are MDHEN and SYDVKM.

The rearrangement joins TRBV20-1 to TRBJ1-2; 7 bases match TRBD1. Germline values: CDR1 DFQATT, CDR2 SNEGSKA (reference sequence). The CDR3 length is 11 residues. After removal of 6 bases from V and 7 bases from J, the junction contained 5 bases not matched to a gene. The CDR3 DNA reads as TGCAGTGCCATAGACAGGGCTGGCTACACCTTC. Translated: CSAIDRAGYTF.

The CDR3 region has the DNA TGTGCCAGCAGTTACTCCGTGACGGGCTCTGGAAACACCATATATTTT. Its translation is CASSYSVTGSGNTIYF. The chain combines TRBV6-2 or TRBV6-3 with TRBJ1-3; D ambiguous. This CDR3 has 16 residues. The ends were cut back, 0 bases at V and 0 bases at J, with 9 bases in the middle. Looked up from germline, CDR1 is MNHEY and CDR2 is SVGEGT.

The CDR3: CASTMNTEAFF. In DNA, the CDR3 is TGTGCCAGCACCATGAACACTGAAGCTTTCTTT. The chain uses TRBV16 and TRBJ1-1, with D uncertain. The CDR3 totals 11 residues. CDR1 KGHSY and CDR2 FQNENV come from the germline V gene. Trimming took off 7 bases at V and 0 bases at J, with 3 bases between the two ends.

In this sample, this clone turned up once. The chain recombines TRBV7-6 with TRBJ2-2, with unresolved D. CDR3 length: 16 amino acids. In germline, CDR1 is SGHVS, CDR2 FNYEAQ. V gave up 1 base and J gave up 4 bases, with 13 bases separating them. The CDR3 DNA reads TGTGCCAGCAGCTTAGGCAGTACCTTATCCACCGGGGAGCTGTTTTTT. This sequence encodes CASSLGSTLSTGELFF.

CDR3: CASSLAGLGGYGYTF. CDR3 coding DNA: TGCGCCAGCAGCTTGGCGGGTCTGGGTGGCTATGGCTACACCTTC. The V and J genes are TRBV5-1 and TRBJ1-2; the D is unclear. Germline V gives CDR1 SGHRS, CDR2 YFSETQ. CDR3 length: 15 amino acids. V was trimmed by 0 bases and J by 4 bases, leaving 13 bases between them.

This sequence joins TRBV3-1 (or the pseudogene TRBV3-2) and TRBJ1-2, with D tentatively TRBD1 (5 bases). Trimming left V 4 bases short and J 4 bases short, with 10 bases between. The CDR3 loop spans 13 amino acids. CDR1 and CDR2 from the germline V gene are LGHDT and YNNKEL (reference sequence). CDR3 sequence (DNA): TGTGCCAGCAGCCTACGAGGGGCCTATGGCTACACCTTC. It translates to CASSLRGAYGYTF.

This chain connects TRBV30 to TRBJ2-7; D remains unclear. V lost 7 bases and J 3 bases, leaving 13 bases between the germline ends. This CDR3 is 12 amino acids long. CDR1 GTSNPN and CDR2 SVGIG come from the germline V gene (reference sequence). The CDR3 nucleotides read TGTGCCTTCCGGGCGAAGGGCTACGAGCAGTACTTC. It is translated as CAFRAKGYEQYF.